A selection of T cell receptor beta chains follows, all from one sample in a study of blood T cell repertoires in COVID-19. Sequencing used immunoSEQ multiplex PCR; TCRdb keeps in-frame clones, though not all of them. The sample records approximately 97,000 clones, roughly 85% being singletons. The specimen was peripheral blood. The receptors shown here come from a man at least 80 years old with acute or convalescent COVID-19. The CDR3 runs from the conserved cysteine through the conserved F or W. The D gene is left open where the match is weak. Some rows have no size entry. The others give once, few or many, or a class for an expanded clone.

TRBV2	-	-	11	TRBJ2-7	CASSANYEQYF	TGTGCCAGCAGTGCCAACTACGAGCAGTACTTC
TRBV5-1	TRBD2	-	18	TRBJ2-1	CASSPGLAGGGTYNEQFF	TGCGCCAGCAGCCCGGGACTAGCGGGAGGGGGAACCTACAATGAGCAGTTCTTC
TRBV3-1/TRBV3-2	-	-	13	TRBJ1-2	CASSQDTGYGYTF	TGTGCCAGCAGCCAGGATACAGGGTATGGCTACACCTTC
TRBV28	-	-	16	TRBJ1-2	CASSLLGDTPNYGYTF	TGTGCCAGCAGTTTATTAGGGGACACCCCTAACTATGGCTACACCTTC
TRBV27	TRBD1	-	15	TRBJ1-3	CASRPTGGASNTIYF	TGTGCCAGCAGGCCTACAGGGGGCGCGTCAAACACCATATATTTT
TRBV7-9	TRBD1	once	16	TRBJ2-3	CASSPLLTGSGDTQYF	TGTGCCAGCAGCCCTCTACTGACAGGGTCAGGAGATACGCAGTATTTT
TRBV27	-	-	14	TRBJ1-4	CASGPQSTNEKLFF	TGTGCCAGCGGGCCACAGTCAACTAATGAAAAACTGTTTTTT
TRBV30	TRBD1	once	15	TRBJ1-2	CAWRDQTGASRSYTF	TGTGCCTGGAGAGACCAGACAGGGGCCTCTAGAAGCTACACCTTC
TRBV5-1	-	-	17	TRBJ2-5	CASSGASGTGLQETQYF	TGCGCCAGCAGTGGGGCTAGCGGGACAGGCCTCCAAGAGACCCAGTACTTC
TRBV28	-	-	15	TRBJ1-1	CASSFRPGGGTEAFF	TGTGCCAGCAGTTTCCGACCCGGAGGAGGCACTGAAGCTTTCTTT
TRBV9	TRBD1	-	16	TRBJ2-3	CASSVGPGQTTDTQYF	TGTGCCAGCAGCGTGGGACCGGGACAGACCACAGATACGCAGTATTTT
TRBV18	-	-	15	TRBJ1-1	CASSPGRSSNTEAFF	TGTGCCAGCTCACCGGGGCGGAGTTCCAACACTGAAGCTTTCTTT
TRBV19	TRBD1	few	14	TRBJ1-1	CASIAAGGTSGAFF	TGTGCCAGTATCGCGGCAGGGGGCACGAGTGGAGCTTTCTTT
TRBV28	-	-	17	TRBJ2-2	CASSLIGVAANTGELFF	TGTGCCAGCAGTTTGATAGGGGTTGCCGCGAACACCGGGGAGCTGTTTTTT
TRBV5-1	-	-	13	TRBJ1-1	CASSTTGDTEAFF	TGCGCCAGCAGCACGACGGGGGACACTGAAGCTTTCTTT
TRBV29-1	-	-	14	TRBJ1-1	CSVARSLMNTEAFF	TGCAGCGTTGCTAGGAGCCTCATGAACACTGAAGCTTTCTTT
TRBV9	TRBD2	-	15	TRBJ2-7	CASSVVAGGPGEQYF	TGTGCCAGCAGCGTAGTGGCGGGAGGCCCAGGGGAGCAGTACTTC
TRBV9	-	-	15	TRBJ1-5	CASSPRGEFNQPQHF	TGTGCCAGCAGCCCCCGGGGGGAGTTCAATCAGCCCCAGCATTTT
TRBV5-4	TRBD2	-	13	TRBJ2-5	CASSDGRQGTQYF	TGTGCCAGCAGCGACGGGAGGCAGGGGACCCAGTACTTC
TRBV6-2/TRBV6-3	TRBD1	-	18	TRBJ2-2	CASSRRLDRGIGTGELFF	TGTGCCAGCAGTCGCCGTTTGGACAGGGGTATAGGCACCGGGGAGCTGTTTTTT
TRBV3-1/TRBV3-2	-	few	14	TRBJ1-2	CASSPRTANYGYTF	TGTGCCAGCAGCCCTCGGACAGCTAACTATGGCTACACCTTC
TRBV28	TRBD1	-	14	TRBJ1-2	CASWSGGSNYGYTF	TGTGCCAGCTGGTCAGGGGGAAGTAACTATGGCTACACCTTC